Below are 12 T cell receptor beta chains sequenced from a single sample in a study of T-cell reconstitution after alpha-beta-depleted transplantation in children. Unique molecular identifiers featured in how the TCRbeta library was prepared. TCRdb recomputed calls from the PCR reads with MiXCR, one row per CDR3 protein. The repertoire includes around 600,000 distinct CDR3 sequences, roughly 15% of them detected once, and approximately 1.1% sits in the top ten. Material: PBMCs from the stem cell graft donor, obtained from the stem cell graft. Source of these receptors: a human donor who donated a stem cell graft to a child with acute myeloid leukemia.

CDR3 sequence reads: CASSVTSGTDTQYF. CDR3 coding DNA: TGTGCCAGCAGTGTAACTAGCGGCACAGATACGCAGTATTTT. The gene calls are TRBV6-4 and TRBJ2-3; 7 bases line up with TRBD2. The V gene end was trimmed by 4 bases and the J gene end by 1 base; junction bases not matched to a gene: 2. The germline CDR1 and CDR2 sequences are MRHNA and SNTAGT. The CDR3 is 14 residues long.

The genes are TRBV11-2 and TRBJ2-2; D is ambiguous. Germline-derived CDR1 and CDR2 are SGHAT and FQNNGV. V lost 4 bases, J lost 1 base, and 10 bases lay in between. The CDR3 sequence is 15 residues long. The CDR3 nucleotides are TGTGCCAGCAGCTCCAGTGGGGTGAACACCGGGGAGCTGTTTTTT. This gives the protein CASSSSGVNTGELFF.

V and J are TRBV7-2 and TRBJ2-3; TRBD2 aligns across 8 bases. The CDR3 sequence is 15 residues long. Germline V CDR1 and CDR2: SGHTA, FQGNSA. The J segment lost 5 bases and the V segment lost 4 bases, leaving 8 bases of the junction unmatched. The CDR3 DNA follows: TGTGCCAGCAGCTGGGGGGCGGGGGGCCAAGATACGCAGTATTTT. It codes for CASSWGAGGQDTQYF.

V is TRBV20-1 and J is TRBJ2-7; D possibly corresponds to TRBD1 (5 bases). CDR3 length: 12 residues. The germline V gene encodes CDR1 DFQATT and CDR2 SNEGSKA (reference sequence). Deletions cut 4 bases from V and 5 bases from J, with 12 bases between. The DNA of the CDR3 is TGCAGTGCTAACCGACAGCTAAACGAGCAGTACTTC. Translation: CSANRQLNEQYF.

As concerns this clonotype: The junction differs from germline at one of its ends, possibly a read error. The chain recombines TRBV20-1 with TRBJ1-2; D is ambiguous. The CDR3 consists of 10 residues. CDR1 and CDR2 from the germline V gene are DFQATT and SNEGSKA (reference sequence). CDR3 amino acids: CSARGGGSTF. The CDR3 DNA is TGCAGTGCTAGGGGAGGTGGCTCCACCTTC.

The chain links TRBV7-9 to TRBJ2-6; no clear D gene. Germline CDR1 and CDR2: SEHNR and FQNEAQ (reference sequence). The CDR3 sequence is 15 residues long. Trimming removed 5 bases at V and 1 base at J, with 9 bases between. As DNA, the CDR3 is TGTGCCAGCAGCCCTCGGTATTCTGGGGCCAACGTCCTGACTTTC. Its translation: CASSPRYSGANVLTF.

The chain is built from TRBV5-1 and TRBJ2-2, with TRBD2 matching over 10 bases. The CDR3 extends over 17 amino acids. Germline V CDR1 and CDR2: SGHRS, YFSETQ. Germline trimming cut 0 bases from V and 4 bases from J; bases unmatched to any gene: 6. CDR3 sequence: CASSLAGTSVGTGELFF. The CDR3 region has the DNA TGCGCCAGCAGCTTGGCGGGGACTAGCGTTGGCACCGGGGAGCTGTTTTTT.

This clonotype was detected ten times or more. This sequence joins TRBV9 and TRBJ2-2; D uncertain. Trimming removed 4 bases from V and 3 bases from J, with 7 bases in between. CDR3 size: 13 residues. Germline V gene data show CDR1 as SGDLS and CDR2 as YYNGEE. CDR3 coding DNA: TGTGCCAGCAGCCAATGGGACACCGGGGAGCTGTTTTTT. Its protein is CASSQWDTGELFF.

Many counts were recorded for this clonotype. In nucleotides, the CDR3 is TGCAGCGTTGCCGACGCTAACTATGGCTACACCTTC. Its translation is CSVADANYGYTF. The rearrangement uses TRBV29-1 and TRBJ1-2; D gene unclear. This CDR3 is built from 12 residues. The V end lost 4 bases, the J end lost 0 bases, and 6 bases lay between the germline ends. Germline CDR1 is SQVTM and CDR2 is ANQGSEA.

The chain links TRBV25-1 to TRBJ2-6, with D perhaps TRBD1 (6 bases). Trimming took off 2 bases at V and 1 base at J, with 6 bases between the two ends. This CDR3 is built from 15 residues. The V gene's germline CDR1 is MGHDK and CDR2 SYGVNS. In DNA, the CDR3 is TGTGCCAGCAGTGAAGACAGGTCTGGGGCCAACGTCCTGACTTTC. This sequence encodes CASSEDRSGANVLTF.

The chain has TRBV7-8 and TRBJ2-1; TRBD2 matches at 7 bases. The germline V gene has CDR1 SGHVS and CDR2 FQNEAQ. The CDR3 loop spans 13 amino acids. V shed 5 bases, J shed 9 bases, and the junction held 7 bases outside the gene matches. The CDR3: CASSPGTNGEQFF. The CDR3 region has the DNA TGTGCCAGCAGCCCTGGGACTAACGGTGAGCAGTTCTTC.

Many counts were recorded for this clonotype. CDR3 residues: CASSLALAGGANTGELFF. In DNA form, the CDR3 reads TGTGCCAGCAGCTTGGCCCTAGCGGGGGGCGCGAACACCGGGGAGCTGTTTTTT. This chain uses TRBV5-5 with TRBJ2-2, with TRBD2 matching over 11 bases. The CDR3 is 18 amino acids. Germline V gene sequence: CDR1 SGHKS, CDR2 YYEKEE (reference sequence). With V trimmed by 0 bases and J by 0 bases, 4 bases remained unmatched.